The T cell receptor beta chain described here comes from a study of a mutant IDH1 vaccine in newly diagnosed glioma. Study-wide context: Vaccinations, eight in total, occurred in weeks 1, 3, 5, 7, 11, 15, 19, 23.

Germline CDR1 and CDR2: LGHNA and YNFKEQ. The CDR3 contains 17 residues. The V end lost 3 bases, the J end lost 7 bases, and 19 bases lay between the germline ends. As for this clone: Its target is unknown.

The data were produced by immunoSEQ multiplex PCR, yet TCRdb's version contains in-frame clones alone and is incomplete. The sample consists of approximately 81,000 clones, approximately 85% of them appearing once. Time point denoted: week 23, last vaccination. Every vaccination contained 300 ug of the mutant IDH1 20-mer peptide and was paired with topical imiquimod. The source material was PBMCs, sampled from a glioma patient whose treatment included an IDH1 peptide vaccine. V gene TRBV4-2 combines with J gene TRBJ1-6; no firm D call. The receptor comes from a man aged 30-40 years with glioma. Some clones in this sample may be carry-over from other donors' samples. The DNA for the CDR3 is TGTGCCAGCAGCCAGGCCGGAGGGCGATCGGGGAATTCACCCCTCCACTTT. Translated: CASSQAGGRSGNSPLHF.